The 5 T cell receptor beta chains in this list originate from one sample, sequenced in a study of a mutant IDH1 vaccine in newly diagnosed glioma. Regarding time point: week 23, last vaccination. Each dose delivered 300 ug of mutant IDH1 20-mer peptide subcutaneously with imiquimod. Measured with immunoSEQ multiplex PCR; TCRdb has only the in-frame clones, and not every one. The sample comprises about 28,000 clones, roughly 85% of which are singletons, and under 20% rests with the top ten. No cognate antigen is known for these TCRs. The sample in question was PBMCs, obtained from a glioma patient whose treatment included an IDH1 peptide vaccine. Receptor source: a woman in her twenties or thirties with glioma.

The V gene is TRBV29-1, the J gene TRBJ2-1, with 8 bases identical to TRBD2. Trimming removed 4 bases from V and 0 bases from J; junction bases left unmatched: 11. Per germline, CDR1 SQVTM and CDR2 ANQGSEA. The CDR3 loop spans 17 amino acids. As DNA, the CDR3 is TGCAGCGTTGCGGGACCAATAGCGGGGATCTCCTACAATGAGCAGTTCTTC. Residues: CSVAGPIAGISYNEQFF.

A few counts support this clone. This chain links TRBV29-1 with TRBJ1-1; D is perhaps TRBD1 (5 bases). CDR3 size: 14 residues. Per germline, CDR1 SQVTM and CDR2 ANQGSEA. V was shortened by 3 bases and J by 1 base, with 12 bases between the two germline ends. This chain's CDR3 is CSVENRSPNTEAFF. The CDR3 DNA sequence: TGCAGCGTTGAGAACAGGTCCCCGAACACTGAAGCTTTCTTT.

The J gene is TRBJ2-2, the V gene TRBV5-1; D remains ambiguous. The CDR3 is made up of 15 amino acids. V was pared by 0 bases and J by 0 bases, with 6 bases between. Germline V gene data show CDR1 as SGHRS and CDR2 as YFSETQ. The CDR3 DNA reads TGCGCCAGCAGCTTGGGGCTAACGAACACCGGGGAGCTGTTTTTT. Encoded protein: CASSLGLTNTGELFF.

This clone is labeled as medium-sized. This chain links TRBV6-5 with TRBJ2-5; tentative D call: TRBD2 (5 bases). The V end lost 7 bases, the J end lost 5 bases, and 20 bases lay between the germline ends. CDR3 length: 15 amino acids. CDR1 is MNHEY, CDR2 SVGAGI, per germline. This CDR3 is CASTPLRGSAETQYF. CDR3 coding DNA: TGTGCCAGCACCCCACTACGGGGATCGGCCGAGACCCAGTACTTC.

The chain has TRBV14 and TRBJ2-7, with TRBD2 matching 16 bases. Germline values: CDR1 SGHDN, CDR2 FVKESK. CDR3 length: 19 residues. The V segment lost 4 bases and the J segment 1 base; nucleotides outside the gene matches: 10. The CDR3 DNA reads as TGTGCCAGCAGCCCCGTCCCGGGACTAGCGGGGGGGCCTTCCTACGAGCAGTACTTC. Translating gives CASSPVPGLAGGPSYEQYF.